The 16 T cell receptor beta chains in this list originate from one sample, sequenced in a study of T cells in Graves' hyperthyroidism and ophthalmopathy. RNA transcripts provided the source from which TCR beta CDR3 regions were amplified. Using the HTBI primer set, a first-round RT-PCR was run on the TCR CDR3. One entry per CDR3 protein, called by TCRdb with MiXCR from the multiplex PCR reads. The table includes some 770,000 distinct CDR3 sequences, 16% detected once. The specimen sequenced was blood. Receptor source: a young man with Graves' hyperthyroidism.

This clonotype was counted between two and nine times. This chain joins TRBV18 and TRBJ2-1; 7 positions match TRBD1. The V segment lost 3 bases and the J segment 4 bases; nucleotides outside the gene matches: 9. CDR1 and CDR2 (germline): KGHSH, LQKENI. The length of the CDR3 is 16 residues. CDR3 DNA: TGTGCCAGCTCACCCAGGGGGAAATCGGCTTACAATGAGCAGTTCTTC. Protein sequence: CASSPRGKSAYNEQFF.

The chain links TRBV5-4 to TRBJ2-3; perhaps D is TRBD1 or TRBD2 (5 bases each). Looked up from germline, CDR1 is SGHNT and CDR2 is YYREEE (reference sequence). Trimming took off 1 base at V and 6 bases at J, with 9 bases between the two ends. The CDR3 extends over 13 amino acids. The CDR3 loop reads CASSLRDGDTQYF. The CDR3 DNA reads TGTGCCAGCAGCTTGAGGGACGGCGATACGCAGTATTTT.

This clonotype was detected many times. The chain employs TRBV15 and TRBJ1-2, with D perhaps matching TRBD1 (6 bases). V was shortened by 0 bases and J by 4 bases, with 15 bases between the two germline ends. There are 16 residues in the CDR3. Germline loops: CDR1 LNHNV, CDR2 YYDKDF (reference sequence). The CDR3 spells CATSRERGTAGYGYTF. In nucleotides, the CDR3 is TGTGCCACCAGCAGAGAGAGGGGGACCGCTGGCTATGGCTACACCTTC.

This clonotype has a count of ten or more. The chain links TRBV5-4 to TRBJ1-1; D not certain. The V end was cut by 10 bases, the J end by 1 base, with 14 bases between. CDR3 length: 13 residues. Germline V gene sequence: CDR1 SGHNT, CDR2 YYREEE (reference sequence). As DNA, the CDR3 is TGTGCCGTATCTAGCTCGCCGAACACTGAAGCTTTCTTT. Translated, it gives CAVSSSPNTEAFF.

This clonotype was detected many times. The rearrangement joins TRBV6-1 to TRBJ1-4, with 10 positions matching TRBD1. Germline lookup yields CDR1 MNHNS and CDR2 SASEGT. V was pared by 7 bases and J by 2 bases, with 7 bases of the junction left unmatched. CDR3 length: 16 residues. CDR3 DNA: TGTGCCAGCACCCAGGGACAGGGGTTTACTAATGAAAAACTGTTTTTT. It codes for CASTQGQGFTNEKLFF.

The sample holds one count of this clonotype. The chain has TRBV7-9 and TRBJ1-6; D uncertain. This CDR3 has 14 residues. The germline V gene has CDR1 SEHNR and CDR2 FQNEAQ (reference sequence). Deletions cut 6 bases from V and 8 bases from J, with 14 bases between. The CDR3 coding sequence is TGTGCCAGCAGTCGAGGAATTAGGGATTCACCCCTCCACTTT. Translated, it gives CASSRGIRDSPLHF.

There are many counts of this clonotype. This chain joins TRBV9 and TRBJ2-5; D gene uncertain. This CDR3 is built from 11 residues. Per germline, CDR1 SGDLS and CDR2 YYNGEE. The V end lost 5 bases, the J end lost 5 bases, and 7 bases lay between the germline ends. The DNA for the CDR3 is TGTGCCAGCAGTGATGGGGAGACCCAGTACTTC. Translation gives CASSDGETQYF. The entire variable domain, with the rest obtained from reference TRBV9 and TRBJ2-5, is as follows: DSGVTQTPKHLITATGQRVTLRCSPRSGDLSVYWYQQSLDQGLQFLIQYYNGEERAKGNILERFSAQQFPDLHSELNLSSLELGDSALYFCASSDGETQYFGPGTRLLVL.

The chain joins TRBV6-1 to TRBJ2-7; 8 nucleotides align to TRBD2. CDR1 MNHNS and CDR2 SASEGT come from the germline V gene. With V trimmed by 4 bases and J by 4 bases, 9 bases remained unmatched. The CDR3 length is 15 residues. The CDR3 sequence: CASSANEAGVYEQYF. The CDR3, as DNA: TGTGCCAGCAGTGCCAATGAAGCGGGAGTGTACGAGCAGTACTTC.

V is TRBV7-6 and J is TRBJ1-1; D is unresolved. Germline CDR1 reads SGHVS; CDR2 reads FNYEAQ. V gave up 2 bases and J gave up 6 bases, with 10 bases separating them. The CDR3 consists of 13 residues. The DNA for the CDR3 is TGTGCCAGCAGCTTATCTCAGGTCTCTGAAGCTTTCTTT. This translates into CASSLSQVSEAFF.

In DNA form, the CDR3 reads TGCGCCAGCAGTGAGTCGACGGGGATGAGGGGCTACACCTTC. Translated, it gives CASSESTGMRGYTF. The chain uses TRBV10-2 and TRBJ1-2; D not resolved. Per germline, CDR1 WSHSY and CDR2 SAAADI. V lost 0 bases and J 8 bases, leaving 13 bases between the germline ends. The CDR3 consists of 14 residues.

J is TRBJ1-5 and V is TRBV2; TRBD1 might be the D (5 bases). The CDR3 is 14 amino acids. Germline CDR1 and CDR2: SNHLY and FYNNEI. Trimming pared 8 bases from V and 6 bases from J, leaving 17 bases between. The CDR3 sequence: CASRLGAGLQPQHF. CDR3 nucleotides: TGTGCCAGCCGTCTCGGGGCAGGGCTTCAGCCCCAGCATTTT. Supplemented by reference TRBV2 and TRBJ1-5, the full variable domain reads EPEVTQTPSHQVTQMGQEVILRCVPISNHLYFYWYRQILGQKVEFLVSFYNNEISEKSEIFDDQFSVERPDGSNFTLKIRSTKLEDSAMYFCASRLGAGLQPQHFGDGTRLSIL.

This clonotype occurred many times. This chain joins TRBV18 and TRBJ1-1, with TRBD1 matching over 7 bases. Germline CDR1 is KGHSH and CDR2 is LQKENI. The CDR3 is 14 amino acids. J was trimmed by 7 bases and V by 4 bases; bases with no gene match: 9. The CDR3 DNA reads TGTGCCAGCTCACAAAAGACAGGGAATGGTGAAGCTTTCTTT. As protein: CASSQKTGNGEAFF.

In regard to this clonotype: This may stem from a read error, because a much larger clone lies one nucleotide away. CDR3 in amino acids: CASKNTEAFF. For the CDR3, the DNA is TGTGCCAGCAAGAACACTGAAGCTTTCTTT. The chain links TRBV28 to TRBJ1-1; D not resolved. V was clipped by 7 bases and J by 1 base, with 1 base between them. CDR1 and CDR2 (germline): MDHEN, SYDVKM. The CDR3 is made up of 10 amino acids.

This clonotype was seen only a few times. The gene calls are TRBV6-1 and TRBJ2-5; 8 nucleotides line up with TRBD1. Germline CDR1 MNHNS, CDR2 SASEGT. This CDR3 comprises 15 residues. With V trimmed by 4 bases and J by 3 bases, 7 bases remained unmatched. DNA for the CDR3: TGTGCCAGCAGTGTCCTCATGACAGGGGAAGAGACCCAGTACTTC. Amino acids: CASSVLMTGEETQYF.

This clonotype was recorded at least ten times. The chain employs TRBV11-2 and TRBJ2-7; tentative D call: TRBD1 (6 bases). The CDR3 runs 15 residues. The V gene's germline CDR1 is SGHAT and CDR2 FQNNGV. Trimming left V 5 bases short and J 2 bases short, with 16 bases between. The CDR3: CASSLQGIRTYEQYF. As DNA, the CDR3 is TGTGCCAGCAGCCTACAGGGTATCCGAACCTACGAGCAGTACTTC.

This clonotype was recorded once. A much larger clone is a single base away; this may be a read error. The J gene is TRBJ2-1, the V gene TRBV20-1; 11 bases are shared with TRBD2. The CDR3 is 15 residues long. Per the germline V gene, CDR1 is DFQATT and CDR2 is SNEGSKA (reference sequence). Trimming took 5 bases from V and 10 from J; bases not matched to a gene: 13. CDR3 region: CSAVAGGPVAVEQFF. In DNA form, the CDR3 reads TGCAGTGCTGTAGCGGGAGGGCCAGTGGCGGTCGAGCAGTTCTTC.